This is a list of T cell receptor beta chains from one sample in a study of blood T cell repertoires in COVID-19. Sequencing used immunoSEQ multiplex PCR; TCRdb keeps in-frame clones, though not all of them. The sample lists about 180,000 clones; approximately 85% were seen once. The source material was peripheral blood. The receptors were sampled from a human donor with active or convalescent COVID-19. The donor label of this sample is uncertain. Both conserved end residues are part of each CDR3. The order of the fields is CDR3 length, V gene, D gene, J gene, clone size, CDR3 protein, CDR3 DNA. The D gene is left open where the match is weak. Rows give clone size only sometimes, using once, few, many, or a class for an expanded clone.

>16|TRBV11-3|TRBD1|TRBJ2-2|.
CASSLVLDRVTGELFF
TGTGCCAGCAGCTTAGTATTGGACAGGGTCACCGGGGAGCTGTTTTTT
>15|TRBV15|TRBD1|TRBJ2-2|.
CATSRSRTGSGELFF
TGTGCCACCAGCAGATCCAGGACAGGGTCCGGGGAGCTGTTTTTT
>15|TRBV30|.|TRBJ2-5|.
CAWSGLGSGQETQYF
TGTGCCTGGAGCGGATTGGGTAGCGGCCAAGAGACCCAGTACTTC
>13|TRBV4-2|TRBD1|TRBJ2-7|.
CASSPQGANEQYF
TGTGCCAGCAGCCCACAGGGGGCCAACGAGCAGTACTTC
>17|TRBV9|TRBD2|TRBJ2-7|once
CASSGSRNSGGVDEQYF
TGTGCCAGCAGCGGATCCCGAAATAGCGGGGGGGTCGACGAGCAGTACTTC
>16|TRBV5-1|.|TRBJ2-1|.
CASIAGGGDAMPEQFF
TGCGCCAGCATAGCTGGAGGGGGGGATGCCATGCCTGAGCAGTTCTTC
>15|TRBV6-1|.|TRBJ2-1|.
CASSDVGGGRDEQFF
TGTGCCAGCAGTGACGTGGGGGGGGGCCGGGATGAGCAGTTCTTC
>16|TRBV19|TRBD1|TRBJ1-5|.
CASSSQTGTGNQPQHF
TGTGCCAGTAGTTCCCAGACAGGGACCGGCAATCAGCCCCAGCATTTT
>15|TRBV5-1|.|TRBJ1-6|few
CASSDDRSYNSPLHF
TGCGCCAGCAGCGACGACAGGTCCTATAATTCACCCCTCCACTTT
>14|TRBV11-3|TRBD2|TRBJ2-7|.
CASSLVERGDEQYF
TGTGCCAGCAGCCTAGTTGAGCGGGGCGACGAGCAGTACTTC
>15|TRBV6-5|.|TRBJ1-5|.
CASSYSRVSNQPQHF
TGTGCCAGCAGTTACTCGAGAGTCTCCAATCAGCCCCAGCATTTT
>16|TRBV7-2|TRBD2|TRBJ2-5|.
CASSPRRLAGEETQYF
TGTGCCAGCAGCCCCCGACGCCTAGCGGGGGAAGAGACCCAGTACTTC
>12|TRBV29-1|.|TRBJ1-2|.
CSVEVGGYGYTF
TGCAGCGTTGAGGTGGGAGGCTATGGCTACACCTTC
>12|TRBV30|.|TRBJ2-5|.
CAWSTRARGQYF
TGTGCCTGGAGTACTCGGGCAAGGGGCCAGTACTTC
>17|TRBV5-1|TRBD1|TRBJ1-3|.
CASSLNAQGAWGNTIYF
TGCGCCAGCAGCTTGAATGCCCAGGGGGCTTGGGGAAACACCATATATTTT
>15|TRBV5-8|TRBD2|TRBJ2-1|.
CASSLLAGARNEQFF
TGTGCCAGCAGCTTGCTTGCGGGAGCCCGAAATGAGCAGTTCTTC
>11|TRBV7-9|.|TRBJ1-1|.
CASSPLSEAFF
TGTGCCAGCAGCCCACTCTCTGAAGCTTTCTTT
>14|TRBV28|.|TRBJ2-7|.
CASSLSGGTMAQYF
TGTGCCAGCAGTTTATCCGGGGGTACTATGGCGCAGTACTTC
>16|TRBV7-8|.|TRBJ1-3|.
CASSLPGGGGGNTIYF
TGTGCCAGCAGCTTACCAGGAGGGGGGGGAGGAAACACCATATATTTT
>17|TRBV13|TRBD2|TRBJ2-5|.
CASSLGGTSGSEETQYF
TGTGCCAGCAGCTTAGGGGGGACTAGCGGGAGTGAAGAGACCCAGTACTTC
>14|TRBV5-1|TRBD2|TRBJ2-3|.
CASSFGGYTDTQYF
TGCGCCAGCAGCTTCGGGGGGTACACAGATACGCAGTATTTT
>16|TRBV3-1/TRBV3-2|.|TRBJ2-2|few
CASSLRTTSNTGELFF
TGTGCCAGCAGCCTTCGGACTACATCGAACACCGGGGAGCTGTTTTTT
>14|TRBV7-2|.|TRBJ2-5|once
CASSLGPGEETQYF
TGTGCCAGCAGCTTAGGGCCGGGGGAAGAGACCCAGTACTTC
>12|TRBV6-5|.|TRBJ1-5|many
CASGPHNQPQHF
TGTGCCAGTGGGCCTCACAATCAGCCCCAGCATTTT
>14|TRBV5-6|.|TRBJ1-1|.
CASSLFRGGAEAFF
TGTGCCAGCAGCCTTTTTCGAGGGGGGGCTGAAGCTTTCTTT
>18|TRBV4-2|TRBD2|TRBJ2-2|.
CASSQDLAGGGAGGELFF
TGTGCCAGCAGCCAAGATCTGGCGGGCGGGGGGGCCGGCGGGGAGCTGTTTTTT
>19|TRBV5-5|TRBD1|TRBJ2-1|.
CASSATGTGTGVGYNEQFF
TGTGCCAGCAGCGCAACCGGGACAGGGACGGGTGTAGGGTACAATGAGCAGTTCTTC
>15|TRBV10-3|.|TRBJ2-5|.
CAIRLSMGPRETQYF
TGTGCCATCAGACTCTCGATGGGCCCCAGGGAGACCCAGTACTTC
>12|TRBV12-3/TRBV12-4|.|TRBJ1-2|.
CASGAAGGGYTF
TGTGCCAGTGGGGCCGCGGGGGGTGGCTACACCTTC
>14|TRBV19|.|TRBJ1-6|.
CASSAQPEGSPLHF
TGTGCCAGTAGTGCACAACCGGAGGGTTCACCCCTCCACTTT
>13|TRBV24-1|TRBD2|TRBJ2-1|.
CATGTSYYNEQFF
TGTGCCACCGGGACTAGCTACTACAATGAGCAGTTCTTC
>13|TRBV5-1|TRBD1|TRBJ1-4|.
CASSLGLQGKLFF
TGCGCCAGCAGCTTAGGATTACAGGGGAAACTGTTTTTT
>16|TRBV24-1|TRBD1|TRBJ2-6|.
CATSEPTGAGANVLTF
TGTGCCACCAGTGAGCCAACAGGGGCCGGGGCCAACGTCCTGACTTTC
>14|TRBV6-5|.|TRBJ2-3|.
CASTPEGVRDTQYF
TGTGCCAGCACCCCAGAAGGGGTACGGGATACGCAGTATTTT
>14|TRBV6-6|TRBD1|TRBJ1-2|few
CASSRDRAEGGYTF
TGTGCCAGCAGTCGGGACAGGGCGGAAGGGGGCTACACCTTC
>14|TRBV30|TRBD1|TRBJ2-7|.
CAWRDRVYSYEQYF
TGTGCCTGGAGGGACAGGGTCTACTCCTACGAGCAGTACTTC
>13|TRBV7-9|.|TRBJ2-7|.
CASSLLQGDEQYF
TGTGCCAGCAGCTTACTACAGGGAGACGAGCAGTACTTC
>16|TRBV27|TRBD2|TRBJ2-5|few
CASSLMGTGGQETQYF
TGTGCCAGCAGTTTAATGGGTACGGGAGGTCAAGAGACCCAGTACTTC
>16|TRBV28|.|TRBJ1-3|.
CASSPPGKTSGNTIYF
TGTGCCAGCAGTCCACCCGGGAAGACCTCTGGAAACACCATATATTTT
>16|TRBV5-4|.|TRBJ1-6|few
CASSTDRWFDNSPLHF
TGTGCCAGCAGCACAGACAGGTGGTTCGATAATTCACCCCTCCACTTT
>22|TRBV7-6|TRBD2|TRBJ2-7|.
CASSPRDARAVSSGGRSYEQYF
TGTGCCAGCAGCCCCCGGGACGCAAGGGCCGTCTCTAGCGGGGGACGCTCCTACGAGCAGTACTTC
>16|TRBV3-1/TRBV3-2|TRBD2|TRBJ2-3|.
CASSPGTGLEADTQYF
TGTGCCAGCAGCCCGGGTACGGGACTAGAGGCAGATACGCAGTATTTT
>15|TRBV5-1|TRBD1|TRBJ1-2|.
CASSLSGTGNYGYTF
TGCGCCAGCAGCTTATCCGGGACAGGGAACTATGGCTACACCTTC